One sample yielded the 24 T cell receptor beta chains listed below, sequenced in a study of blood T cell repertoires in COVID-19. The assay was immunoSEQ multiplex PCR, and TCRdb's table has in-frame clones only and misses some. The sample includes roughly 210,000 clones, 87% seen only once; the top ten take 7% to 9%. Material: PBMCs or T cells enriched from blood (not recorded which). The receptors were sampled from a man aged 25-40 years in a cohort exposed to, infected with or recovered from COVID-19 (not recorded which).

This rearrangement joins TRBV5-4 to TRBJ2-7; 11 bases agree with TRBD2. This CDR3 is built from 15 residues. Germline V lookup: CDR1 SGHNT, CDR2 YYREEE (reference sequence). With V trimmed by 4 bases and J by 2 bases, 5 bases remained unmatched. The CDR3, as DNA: TGTGCCAGCAGCCAGGGACTAGCGGAAACCTACGAGCAGTACTTC. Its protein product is CASSQGLAETYEQYF.

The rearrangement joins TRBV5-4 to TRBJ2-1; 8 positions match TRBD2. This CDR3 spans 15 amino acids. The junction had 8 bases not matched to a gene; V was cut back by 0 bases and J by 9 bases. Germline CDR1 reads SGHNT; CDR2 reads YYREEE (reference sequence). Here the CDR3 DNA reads TGTGCCAGCAGCTTGGCCGGGACTAGTAGAGGTGAGCAGTTCTTC. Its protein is CASSLAGTSRGEQFF.

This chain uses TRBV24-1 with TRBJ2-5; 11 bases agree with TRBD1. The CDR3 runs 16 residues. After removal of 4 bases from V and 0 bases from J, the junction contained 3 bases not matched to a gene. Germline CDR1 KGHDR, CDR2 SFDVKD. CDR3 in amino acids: CATSDGTGGHQETQYF. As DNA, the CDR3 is TGTGCCACCAGTGACGGGACAGGGGGTCACCAAGAGACCCAGTACTTC.

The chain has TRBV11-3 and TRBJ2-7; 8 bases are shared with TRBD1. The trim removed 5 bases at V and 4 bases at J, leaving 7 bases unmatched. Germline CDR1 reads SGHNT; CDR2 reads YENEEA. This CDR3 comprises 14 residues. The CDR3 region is CASSLRTGSYEQYF. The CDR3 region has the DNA TGTGCCAGCAGCCTCCGGACAGGGTCTTACGAGCAGTACTTC.

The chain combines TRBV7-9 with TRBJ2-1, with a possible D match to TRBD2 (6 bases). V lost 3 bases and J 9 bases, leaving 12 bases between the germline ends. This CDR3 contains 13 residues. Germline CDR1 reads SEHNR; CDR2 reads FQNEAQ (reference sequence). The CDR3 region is CASSFRLDGEQFF. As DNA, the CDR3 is TGTGCCAGCAGCTTCCGACTAGATGGTGAGCAGTTCTTC. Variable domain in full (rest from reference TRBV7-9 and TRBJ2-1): DTGVSQNPRHKITKRGQNVTFRCDPISEHNRLYWYRQTLGQGPEFLTYFQNEAQLEKSRLLSDRFSAERPKGSFSTLEIQRTEQGDSAMYLCASSFRLDGEQFFGPGTRLTVL.

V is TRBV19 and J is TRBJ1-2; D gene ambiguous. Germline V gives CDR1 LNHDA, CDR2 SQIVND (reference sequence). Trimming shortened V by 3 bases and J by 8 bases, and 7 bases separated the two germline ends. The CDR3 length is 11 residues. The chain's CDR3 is CASSMAGGYTF. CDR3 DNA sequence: TGTGCCAGTAGTATGGCCGGGGGCTACACCTTC.

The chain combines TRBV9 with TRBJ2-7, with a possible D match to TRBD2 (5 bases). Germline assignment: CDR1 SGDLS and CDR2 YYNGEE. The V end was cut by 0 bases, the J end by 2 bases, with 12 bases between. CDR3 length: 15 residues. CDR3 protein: CASSVASGVTYEQYF. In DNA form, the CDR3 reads TGTGCCAGCAGCGTAGCTTCCGGGGTTACCTACGAGCAGTACTTC.

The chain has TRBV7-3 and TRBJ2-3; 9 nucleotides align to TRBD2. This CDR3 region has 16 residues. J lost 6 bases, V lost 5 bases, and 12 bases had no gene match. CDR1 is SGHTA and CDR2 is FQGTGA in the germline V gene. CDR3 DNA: TGTGCCAGCAGCCCGACGGGACTAGCCAGTGAGGATACGCAGTATTTT. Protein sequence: CASSPTGLASEDTQYF.

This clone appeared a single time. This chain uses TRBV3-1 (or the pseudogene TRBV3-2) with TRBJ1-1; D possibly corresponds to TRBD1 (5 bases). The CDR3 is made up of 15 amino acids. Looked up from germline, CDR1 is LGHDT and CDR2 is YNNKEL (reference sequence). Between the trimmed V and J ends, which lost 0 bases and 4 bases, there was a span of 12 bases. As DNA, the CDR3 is TGTGCCAGCAGCCAAGACAGGGTTTTGGCCACTGAAGCTTTCTTT. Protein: CASSQDRVLATEAFF.

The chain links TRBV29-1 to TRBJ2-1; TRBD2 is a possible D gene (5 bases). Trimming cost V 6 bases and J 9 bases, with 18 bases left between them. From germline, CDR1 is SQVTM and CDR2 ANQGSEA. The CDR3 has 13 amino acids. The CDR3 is CSVSGPSTSEQFF. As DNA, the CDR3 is TGCAGCGTGTCCGGGCCCTCCACTAGTGAGCAGTTCTTC.

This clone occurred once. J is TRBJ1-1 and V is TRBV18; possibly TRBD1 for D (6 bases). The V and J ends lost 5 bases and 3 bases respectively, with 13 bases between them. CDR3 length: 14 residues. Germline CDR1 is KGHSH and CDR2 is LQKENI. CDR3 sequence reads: CASSTHRADTEAFF. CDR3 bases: TGTGCCAGCTCAACCCACAGGGCGGACACTGAAGCTTTCTTT.

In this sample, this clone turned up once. The CDR3 DNA sequence: TGTGCCAGCAGTGACCCCCGAGTTGCGAACACTGAAGCTTTCTTT. Amino acid sequence: CASSDPRVANTEAFF. This chain links TRBV2 with TRBJ1-1; no definite D call. Between the trimmed V and J ends, which lost 3 bases and 1 base, there was a span of 12 bases. CDR1 and CDR2 from the germline V gene are SNHLY and FYNNEI. This CDR3 has 15 residues.

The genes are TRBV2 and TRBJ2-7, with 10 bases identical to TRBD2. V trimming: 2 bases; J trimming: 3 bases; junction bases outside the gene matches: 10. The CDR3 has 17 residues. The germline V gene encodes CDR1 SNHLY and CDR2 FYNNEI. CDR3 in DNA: TGTGCCAGCAGTGAAATTGCTAGCGGGAGCTACAGCTACGAGCAGTACTTC. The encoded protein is CASSEIASGSYSYEQYF.

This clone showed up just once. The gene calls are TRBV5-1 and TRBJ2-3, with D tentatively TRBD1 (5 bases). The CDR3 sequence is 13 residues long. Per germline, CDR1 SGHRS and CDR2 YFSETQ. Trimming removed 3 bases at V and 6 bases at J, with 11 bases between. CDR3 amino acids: CASSSRTPDTQYF. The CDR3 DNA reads TGCGCCAGCAGCTCTAGGACACCCGATACGCAGTATTTT. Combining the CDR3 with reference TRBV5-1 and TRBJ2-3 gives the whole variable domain KAGVTQTPRYLIKTRGQQVTLSCSPISGHRSVSWYQQTPGQGLQFLFEYFSETQRNKGNFPGRFSGRQFSNSRSEMNVSTLELGDSALYLCASSSRTPDTQYFGPGTRLTVL.

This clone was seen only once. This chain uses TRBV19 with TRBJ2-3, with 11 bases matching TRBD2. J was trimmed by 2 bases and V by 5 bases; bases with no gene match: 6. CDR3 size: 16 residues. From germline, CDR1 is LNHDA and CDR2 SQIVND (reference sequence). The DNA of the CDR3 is TGTGCCAGTAGTGCGCTAGCGGGAGGTGTCACAGATACGCAGTATTTT. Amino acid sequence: CASSALAGGVTDTQYF.

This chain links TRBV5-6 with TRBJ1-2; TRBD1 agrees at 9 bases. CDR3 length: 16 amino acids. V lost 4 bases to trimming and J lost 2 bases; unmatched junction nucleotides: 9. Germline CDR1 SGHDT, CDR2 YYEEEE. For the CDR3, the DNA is TGTGCCAGCAGCGTGGGACAGGGAGGAGGGAACTATGGCTACACCTTC. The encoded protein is CASSVGQGGGNYGYTF.

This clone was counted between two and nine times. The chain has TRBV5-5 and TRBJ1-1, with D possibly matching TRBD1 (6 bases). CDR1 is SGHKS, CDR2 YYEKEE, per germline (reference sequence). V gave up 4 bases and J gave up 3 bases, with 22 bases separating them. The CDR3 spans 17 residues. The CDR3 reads CASSPNTPGALDTEAFF. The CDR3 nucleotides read TGTGCCAGCAGCCCAAATACTCCAGGGGCTCTGGACACTGAAGCTTTCTTT.

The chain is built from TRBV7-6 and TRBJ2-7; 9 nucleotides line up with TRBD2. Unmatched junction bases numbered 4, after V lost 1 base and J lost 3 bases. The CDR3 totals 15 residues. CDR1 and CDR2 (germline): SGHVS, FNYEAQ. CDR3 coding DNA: TGTGCCAGCAGCTTAGGGGCTAGCGGGAACTACGAGCAGTACTTC. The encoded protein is CASSLGASGNYEQYF.

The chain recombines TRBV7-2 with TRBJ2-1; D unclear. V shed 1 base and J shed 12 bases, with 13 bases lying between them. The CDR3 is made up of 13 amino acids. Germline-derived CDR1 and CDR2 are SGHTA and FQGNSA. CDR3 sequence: CASSLGAQSLQFF. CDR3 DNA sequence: TGTGCCAGCAGCTTAGGGGCCCAGAGTCTGCAGTTCTTC.

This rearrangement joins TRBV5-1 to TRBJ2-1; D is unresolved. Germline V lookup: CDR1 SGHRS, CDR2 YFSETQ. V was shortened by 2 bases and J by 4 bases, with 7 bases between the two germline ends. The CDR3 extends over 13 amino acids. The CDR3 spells CASSFGGYNEQFF. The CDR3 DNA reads TGCGCCAGCAGCTTCGGCGGATACAATGAGCAGTTCTTC. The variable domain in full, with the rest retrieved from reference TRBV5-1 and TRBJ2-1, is KAGVTQTPRYLIKTRGQQVTLSCSPISGHRSVSWYQQTPGQGLQFLFEYFSETQRNKGNFPGRFSGRQFSNSRSEMNVSTLELGDSALYLCASSFGGYNEQFFGPGTRLTVL.

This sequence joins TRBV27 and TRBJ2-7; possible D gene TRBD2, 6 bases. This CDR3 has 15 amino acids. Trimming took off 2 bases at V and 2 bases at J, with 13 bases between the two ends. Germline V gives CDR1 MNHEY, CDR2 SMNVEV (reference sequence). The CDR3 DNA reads TGTGCCAGCAGTTTACGGATCGGGGGTGCCTACGAGCAGTACTTC. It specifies CASSLRIGGAYEQYF.

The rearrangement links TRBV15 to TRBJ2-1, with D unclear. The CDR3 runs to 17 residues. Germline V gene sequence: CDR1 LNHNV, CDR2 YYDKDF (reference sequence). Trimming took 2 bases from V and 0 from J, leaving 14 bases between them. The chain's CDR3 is CATSRTLPRSSYNEQFF. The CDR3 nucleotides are TGTGCCACCAGCAGAACCCTACCACGGAGCTCCTACAATGAGCAGTTCTTC.

CDR3 in DNA: TGTGCCACCAGCAGAGATCCGCTAGCGGGGTACGAGCAGTACTTC. Encoded protein: CATSRDPLAGYEQYF. This chain uses TRBV15 with TRBJ2-7, with 9 bases that match TRBD2. Looked up from germline, CDR1 is LNHNV and CDR2 is YYDKDF (reference sequence). The CDR3 spans 15 residues. V lost 0 bases and J lost 4; bases outside the gene matches: 4. Filled out from reference TRBV15 and TRBJ2-7, the complete variable domain reads DAMVIQNPRYQVTQFGKPVTLSCSQTLNHNVMYWYQQKSSQAPKLLFHYYDKDFNNEADTPDNFQSRRPNTSFCFLDIRSPGLGDTAMYLCATSRDPLAGYEQYFGPGTRLTVT.

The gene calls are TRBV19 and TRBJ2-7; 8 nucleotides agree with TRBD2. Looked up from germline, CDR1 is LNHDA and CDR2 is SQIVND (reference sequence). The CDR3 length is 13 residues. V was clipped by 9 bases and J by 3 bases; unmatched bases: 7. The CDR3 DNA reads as TGTGCCAGCACCCCTACTAGCGGCTACGAGCAGTACTTC. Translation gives CASTPTSGYEQYF.